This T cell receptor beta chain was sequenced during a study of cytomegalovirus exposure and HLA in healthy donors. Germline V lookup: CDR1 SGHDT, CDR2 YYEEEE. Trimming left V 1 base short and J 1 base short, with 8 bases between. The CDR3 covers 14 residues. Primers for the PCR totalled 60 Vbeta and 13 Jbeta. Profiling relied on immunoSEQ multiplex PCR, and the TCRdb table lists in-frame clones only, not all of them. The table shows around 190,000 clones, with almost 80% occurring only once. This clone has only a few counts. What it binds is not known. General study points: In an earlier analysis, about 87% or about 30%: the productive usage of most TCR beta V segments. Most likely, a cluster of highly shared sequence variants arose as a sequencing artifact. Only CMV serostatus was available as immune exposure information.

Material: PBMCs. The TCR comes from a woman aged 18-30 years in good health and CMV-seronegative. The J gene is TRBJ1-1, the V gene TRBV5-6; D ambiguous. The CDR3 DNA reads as TGTGCCAGCAGCTTGAGCGATAGGAACACTGAAGCTTTCTTT. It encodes CASSLSDRNTEAFF.